This T cell receptor beta chain stems from a study of control samples from healthy donors and cancer patients. This clone occurred once. Trimming pared 1 base from V and 11 bases from J, leaving 14 bases between. This CDR3 is 13 amino acids long. The germline V gene encodes CDR1 MGHRA and CDR2 YSYEKL. Clones were read by immunoSEQ multiplex PCR, and TCRdb kept only the in-frame ones, dropping some. The sample includes just over 80,000 clones, over 85% of them seen just once. The source material was blood. V usage is TRBV4-1 and J usage is TRBJ1-1; D may be TRBD1 (5 bases). The origin of this receptor is a man aged 50 to 60 in good health. The CDR3 DNA sequence: TGCGCCAGCAGCCAAGGAAGTGGAGGGGAGGCTTTCTTT. It yields the protein CASSQGSGGEAFF.